The clone carrying this T cell receptor beta chain has just one count. No antigen is known for it. The sample belongs to a study of cytomegalovirus exposure and HLA in healthy donors. Study background: The roughly 110 validation repertoires matched the roughly 670 first-cohort repertoires in platform, a later analysis reported. Study conclusions and caveats: Specificity for CMV antigens was confirmed in vitro for three of the CMV-associated chains. The study found most TCR sequences rare, yet found some public TCRs in many donors. The tendency of first-cohort TCR clusters to co-occur in the 110 or so validation repertoires emerged from a later analysis.

Using immunoSEQ multiplex PCR, the repertoire was profiled, and TCRdb retains in-frame clones only, with some absent. The sample includes roughly 190,000 clones, roughly 86% of them seen just once. The receptor was derived from a woman under 30 in good health and CMV-seronegative. Material: PBMCs.

The CDR3 here is CASSPGTGSQPQHF. For the CDR3, the DNA is TGTGCCAGCAGCCCCGGGACAGGGAGTCAGCCCCAGCATTTT. The chain recombines TRBV11-2 with TRBJ1-5, with 9 bases identical to TRBD1. The germline gives CDR1 SGHAT, CDR2 FQNNGV. The ends lost 5 bases at V and 6 bases at J; junction bases unmatched: 5. The CDR3 spans 14 residues.